These T cell receptor beta chains were read from a single sample in a study of T cells in Graves' hyperthyroidism and ophthalmopathy. TCRdb re-called the multiplex PCR reads with MiXCR, one entry per CDR3 protein. The sample includes roughly 710,000 distinct CDR3 sequences, roughly a third seen only once; the top ten take around 29%. The sequenced sample consisted of blood. The receptors stem from a woman between 40 and 55 years old with Graves' hyperthyroidism. CDR3s include the opening cysteine and the closing phenylalanine or tryptophan. The D gene is left open where the match is weak. Expanded clones are given a class, and other clones once, few, many or no size at all.

D: .; size: .; length: 13; J: TRBJ1-1; V: TRBV5-1; CDR3: CASSQDSNSEAFF; DNA: TGCGCCAGCAGCCAAGACTCTAATTCTGAAGCTTTCTTT
D: TRBD1; size: .; length: 15; J: TRBJ2-3; V: TRBV10-3; CDR3: CAISRPGQGGDTQYF; DNA: TGTGCCATCTCGCGACCGGGACAGGGCGGGGATACGCAGTATTTT
D: TRBD1; size: .; length: 17; J: TRBJ1-1; V: TRBV19; CDR3: CASTLRASGTDSTEVFF; DNA: TGTGCCAGTACCTTAAGGGCATCCGGGACAGACAGTACTGAAGTTTTCTTT
D: .; size: many; length: 15; J: TRBJ1-2; V: TRBV7-3; CDR3: CASSLTGGGDYGYTF; DNA: TGTGCCAGCAGCTTGACGGGGGGCGGAGACTATGGCTACACCTTC
D: .; size: many; length: 13; J: TRBJ1-5; V: TRBV29-1; CDR3: CSVGRAENQPQHF; DNA: TGCAGCGTTGGGCGGGCCGAGAATCAGCCCCAGCATTTT
D: .; size: .; length: 14; J: TRBJ1-1; V: TRBV25-1; CDR3: CASGTRRGNTEAFF; DNA: TGTGCCAGCGGGACGAGACGCGGGAACACTGAAGCTTTCTTT
D: TRBD1; size: many; length: 15; J: TRBJ1-2; V: TRBV7-9; CDR3: CASSLAGTGSWGYTF; DNA: TGTGCCAGCAGCTTAGCCGGGACAGGGTCGTGGGGCTACACCTTC
D: .; size: .; length: 16; J: TRBJ1-4; V: TRBV7-8; CDR3: CASSLLYGRGDEKLFF; DNA: TGTGCCAGCAGCTTATTGTACGGTCGAGGAGATGAAAAACTGTTTTTT
D: TRBD1; size: .; length: 14; J: TRBJ1-1; V: TRBV9; CDR3: CASSATGGRAEAFF; DNA: TGTGCCAGCAGCGCTACAGGGGGCCGGGCTGAAGCTTTCTTT
D: .; size: .; length: 11; J: TRBJ2-3; V: TRBV29-1; CDR3: CSVENTDTQYF; DNA: TGCAGCGTTGAAAACACAGATACGCAGTATTTT
D: .; size: many; length: 12; J: TRBJ1-5; V: TRBV20-1; CDR3: CSASPSNQPQHF; DNA: TGCAGTGCTAGTCCTAGCAATCAGCCCCAGCATTTT
D: .; size: few; length: 16; J: TRBJ1-6; V: TRBV20-1; CDR3: CSAQSPQGPRGSPLHF; DNA: TGCAGTGCCCAATCCCCCCAGGGACCGCGGGGTTCACCCCTCCACTTT
D: .; size: many; length: 14; J: TRBJ1-6; V: TRBV11-2; CDR3: CASSSPAGPSPLHF; DNA: TGTGCCAGCAGCTCCCCTGCAGGGCCTTCACCCCTCCACTTT
D: .; size: .; length: 16; J: TRBJ1-1; V: TRBV6-5; CDR3: CASSYRPGPRATEAFF; DNA: TGTGCCAGCAGTTACCGACCGGGACCAAGGGCCACTGAAGCTTTCTTT
D: .; size: .; length: 13; J: TRBJ1-5; V: TRBV6-5; CDR3: CASSLAGNQPRHF; DNA: TGTGCCAGCAGTTTAGCGGGCAATCAGCCCCGGCATTTT
D: TRBD1; size: many; length: 12; J: TRBJ1-2; V: TRBV7-9; CDR3: CASSPGTVGYTF; DNA: TGTGCCAGCAGCCCAGGGACAGTTGGCTACACCTTC
D: .; size: many; length: 17; J: TRBJ1-5; V: TRBV7-9; CDR3: CASSLAAAGRGNQPQHF; DNA: TGTGCCAGCAGCTTAGCGGCGGCAGGGCGAGGCAATCAGCCCCAGCATTTT
D: .; size: many; length: 15; J: TRBJ1-6; V: TRBV29-1; CDR3: CSVGEGKMTDSPLHF; DNA: TGCAGCGTTGGAGAAGGGAAGATGACAGATTCACCCCTCCACTTT
D: TRBD1; size: few; length: 16; J: TRBJ1-4; V: TRBV4-3; CDR3: CASSQEYNRGNEKLFF; DNA: TGCGCCAGCAGCCAAGAGTACAACAGGGGGAATGAAAAACTGTTTTTT
D: .; size: few; length: 15; J: TRBJ2-5; V: TRBV4-1; CDR3: CASSQVRREKETQYF; DNA: TGCGCCAGCAGCCAAGTTCGCCGGGAAAAAGAGACCCAGTACTTC
D: .; size: many; length: 13; J: TRBJ1-2; V: TRBV9; CDR3: CASSPTLEYGYTF; DNA: TGTGCCAGCAGCCCCACCCTTGAATATGGCTACACCTTC
D: .; size: .; length: 13; J: TRBJ1-2; V: TRBV29-1; CDR3: CSVGMAANYGYTF; DNA: TGCAGCGTGGGGATGGCAGCTAACTATGGCTACACCTTC
D: .; size: many; length: 13; J: TRBJ2-7; V: TRBV24-1; CDR3: CATSDADLYEQYF; DNA: TGTGCCACCAGTGATGCCGACTTATACGAGCAGTACTTC
D: .; size: many; length: 13; J: TRBJ1-2; V: TRBV19; CDR3: CASSDTGTNGNTF; DNA: TGTGCCAGTAGCGACACAGGGACAAATGGCAACACCTTC
D: .; size: many; length: 16; J: TRBJ1-5; V: TRBV19; CDR3: CASSRRPGIANQPQHF; DNA: TGTGCCAGTAGTCGGAGACCTGGGATCGCGAATCAGCCCCAGCATTTT
D: .; size: few; length: 15; J: TRBJ1-3; V: TRBV12-3/TRBV12-4; CDR3: CASLRGAVSGNTIYF; DNA: TGTGCCAGCCTTAGGGGGGCCGTCTCAGGAAACACCATATATTTT
D: TRBD1; size: few; length: 22; J: TRBJ2-6; V: TRBV6-1; CDR3: CASRETRDRATRKPSGANVLTF; DNA: TGTGCCAGCAGAGAAACCCGGGACAGGGCCACAAGAAAACCTTCTGGGGCCAACGTCCTGACTTTC